This paragraph reports one T cell receptor (beta chain). The data originate from a study of blood T cell repertoires in COVID-19. Study in general: The United States, Italy and Spain provided the acute and convalescent COVID-19 samples. PBMCs, B-cell-depleted T cells, or T cells were the source of the cDNA or gDNA that made up the material.

Method: immunoSEQ multiplex PCR; TCRdb's copy keeps in-frame clones and lacks some. The profile shows about 150,000 clones, 60% to 85% of them singletons. Germline V CDR1 and CDR2: SQVTM, ANQGSEA. The CDR3 extends over 12 amino acids. J gave up 6 bases and V 5 bases, and 4 bases lay outside the gene matches. The TCR originated in a man older than 75 with acute or convalescent COVID-19. The V and J genes are TRBV29-1 and TRBJ1-2; TRBD1 matches at 9 bases. Material: peripheral blood. CDR3 bases: TGCAGCGTTTGGGACAGGGTCGATGGCTACACCTTC. Protein sequence: CSVWDRVDGYTF.